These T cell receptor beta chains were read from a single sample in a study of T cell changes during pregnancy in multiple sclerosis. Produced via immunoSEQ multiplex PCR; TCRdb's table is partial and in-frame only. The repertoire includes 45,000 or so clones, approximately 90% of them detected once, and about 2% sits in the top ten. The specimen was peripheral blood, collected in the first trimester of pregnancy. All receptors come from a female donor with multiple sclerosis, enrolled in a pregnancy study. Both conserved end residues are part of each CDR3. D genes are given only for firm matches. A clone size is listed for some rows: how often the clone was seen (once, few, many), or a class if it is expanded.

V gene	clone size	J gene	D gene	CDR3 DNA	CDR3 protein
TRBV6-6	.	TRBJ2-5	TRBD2	TGTGCCAGCAGTTTCTTTTCGGGAGGGACAGAGACCCAGTACTTC	CASSFFSGGTETQYF
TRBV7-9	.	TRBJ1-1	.	TGTGCCAGCAAAGCTCAGGGTACCTCCGTGAACACTGAAGCTTTCTTT	CASKAQGTSVNTEAFF
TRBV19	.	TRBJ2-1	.	TGTGCCAGTACCACGGGGGACCGTAATGAGCAGTTCTTC	CASTTGDRNEQFF
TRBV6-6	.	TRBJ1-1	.	TGTGCCAGCAGTTACTCTGGCAGTAACACTGAAGCTTTCTTT	CASSYSGSNTEAFF
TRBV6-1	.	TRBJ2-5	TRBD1	TGTGCCAGCAGTGTAAACAGGGGATTGGAGACCCAGTACTTC	CASSVNRGLETQYF
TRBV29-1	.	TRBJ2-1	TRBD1	TGCAGCTACCGACCCGGGACAGCTTACAATGAGCAGTTCTTC	CSYRPGTAYNEQFF
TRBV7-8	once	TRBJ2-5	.	TGTGCCAGCAGCTTAACACGGGCCCAGTACTTC	CASSLTRAQYF
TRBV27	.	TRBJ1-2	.	TGTGCCAGCAGTTTATCAGGACTCTTAAGCCTCTATGGCTACACCTTC	CASSLSGLLSLYGYTF
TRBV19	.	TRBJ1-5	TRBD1	TGTGCCAGTTGGGCGACAGGGGGCAATCAGCCCCAGCATTTT	CASWATGGNQPQHF
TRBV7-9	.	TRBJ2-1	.	TGTGCCAGCAGCCCGAGGGGGAACCCCCCCTACAATGAGCAGTTCTTC	CASSPRGNPPYNEQFF
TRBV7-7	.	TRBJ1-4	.	TGTGCTAGCAGCTTAGCCCTCGGTGAAAAACTGTTTTTT	CASSLALGEKLFF
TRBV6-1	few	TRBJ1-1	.	TGTGCCAGCAGTGACAGGGTAACTGAAGCTTTCTTT	CASSDRVTEAFF
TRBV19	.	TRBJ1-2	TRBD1	TGTGCCAGTAGTAGGGACAGGGGGGATGGCTACACCTTC	CASSRDRGDGYTF
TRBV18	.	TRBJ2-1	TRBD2	TGTGCCAGCTCATACATAGCGGGGGGGCACAATGAGCAGTTCTTC	CASSYIAGGHNEQFF
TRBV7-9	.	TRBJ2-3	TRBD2	TGTGCCAGCAGCCAGAGGGCGGGGGGGCCGGATACGCAGTATTTT	CASSQRAGGPDTQYF
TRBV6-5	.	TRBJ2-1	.	TGTGCCAGCAGTTTACAGGGTATCGATGAGCAGTTCTTC	CASSLQGIDEQFF
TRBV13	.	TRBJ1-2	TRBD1	TGTGCCAGCAGCTCTAGACAGGGCGCCTATGGCTACACCTTC	CASSSRQGAYGYTF
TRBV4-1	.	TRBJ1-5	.	TGCGCCAGCAGCCAAGCTTTGGGAGATCAGCCCCAGCATTTT	CASSQALGDQPQHF
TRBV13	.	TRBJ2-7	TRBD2	TGTGCCAGCAGCATAGAAGGACTAGCGGGGGGCAACGAGCAGTACTTC	CASSIEGLAGGNEQYF
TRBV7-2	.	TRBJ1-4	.	TGTGCCAGCAGGCGGGGATTTAGGTTTAATGAAAAACTGTTTTTT	CASRRGFRFNEKLFF
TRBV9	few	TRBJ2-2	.	TGTGCCAGCAGCGTAGCCCCGGGGGTGCACACCGGGGAGCTGTTTTTT	CASSVAPGVHTGELFF
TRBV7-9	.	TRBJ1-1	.	TGTGCCAGCAGATATGACAGCACTGAAGCTTTCTTT	CASRYDSTEAFF
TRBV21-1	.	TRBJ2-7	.	TGTGCCAGCAGCAAAGTCCCTCGGCCAGGGGTGGCCTACGAGCAGTACTTC	CASSKVPRPGVAYEQYF
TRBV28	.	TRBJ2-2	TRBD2	TGTGCCAGCAGTTCCCCCCCCTTCGTAGCGGGGGACTTAAACACCGGGGAGCTGTTTTTT	CASSSPPFVAGDLNTGELFF
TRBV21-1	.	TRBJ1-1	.	TGTGCCAGCAATACCAGGGTCACCGCCGGCTATTCACCTGAAGCTTTCTTT	CASNTRVTAGYSPEAFF
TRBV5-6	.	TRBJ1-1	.	TGTGCCAGCAGCTTGGGGCCGAACACTGAAGCTTTCTTT	CASSLGPNTEAFF
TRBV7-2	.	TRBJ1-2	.	TGTGCCAGCAGCTTAGCGCTCGGTGGCTACACCTTC	CASSLALGGYTF
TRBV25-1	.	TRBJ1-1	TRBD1	TGTGCCAGCAGTGAATGGAGGGACAGGGGGAAAGCTTTCTTT	CASSEWRDRGKAFF
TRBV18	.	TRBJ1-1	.	TGTGCCAGCTCACTTAGTAGTGCCACTGAAGCTTTCTTT	CASSLSSATEAFF
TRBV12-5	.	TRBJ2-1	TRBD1	TGTGCTAGTGCCGACCGGGACAGGGTATTTGATGAGCAGTTCTTC	CASADRDRVFDEQFF
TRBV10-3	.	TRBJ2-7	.	TGTGCCACTCGGCGGGGGCCTCCGAGGGTGTCCGAGCAGTACTTC	CATRRGPPRVSEQYF
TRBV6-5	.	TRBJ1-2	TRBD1	TGTGCCAGCACCCACAATTCCGGGACAGGGTTTGGCTACACCTTC	CASTHNSGTGFGYTF
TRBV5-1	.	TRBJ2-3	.	TGCGCCAGCAGCTTGGGTCGACGGGGGACAGATACGCAGTATTTT	CASSLGRRGTDTQYF
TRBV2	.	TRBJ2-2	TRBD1	TGTGCCAGCAGTCGGGACAGGGCGGACGGGGAGCTGTTTTTT	CASSRDRADGELFF
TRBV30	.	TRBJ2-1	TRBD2	TGTGCCTGGAGTGATGGACTAGCGGAAGGCAATGAGCAGTTCTTC	CAWSDGLAEGNEQFF
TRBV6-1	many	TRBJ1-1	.	TGTGCCAGCAGCCTCCGGGAGAACACTGAAGCTTTCTTT	CASSLRENTEAFF
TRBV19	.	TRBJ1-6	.	TGTGCCAGTAGACCCCGAGGCTATTCACCCCTCCACTTT	CASRPRGYSPLHF
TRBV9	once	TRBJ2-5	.	TGTGCCAGCAGCGTAGCCCCTATCCAAGAGACCCAGTACTTC	CASSVAPIQETQYF
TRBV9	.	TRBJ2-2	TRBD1	TGTGCCAGCAGCGTAGCTAGGGGGCCCGCCGGGGAGCTGTTTTTT	CASSVARGPAGELFF
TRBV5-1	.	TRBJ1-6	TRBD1	TGCGCCAGCAGCTTGCAAGGACAGGGTAATAATTCACCCCTCCACTTT	CASSLQGQGNNSPLHF
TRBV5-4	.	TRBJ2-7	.	TGTGCCAGCAGCTTGGATGGGGCACCTACCTACGAGCAGTACTTC	CASSLDGAPTYEQYF
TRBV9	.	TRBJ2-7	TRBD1	TGTGCCAGCGGCGCGCAGGGGGCGAGCTCCTACGAGCAGTACTTC	CASGAQGASSYEQYF
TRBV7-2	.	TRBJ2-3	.	TGTGCCAGCAGCTTTGTAACGTCGGGGGATACGCAGTATTTT	CASSFVTSGDTQYF
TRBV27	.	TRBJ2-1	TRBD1	TGTGCCAGCAGTTTAAGGGGGCCCAACAATGAGCAGTTCTTC	CASSLRGPNNEQFF
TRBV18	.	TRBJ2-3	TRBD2	TGTGCCAGCTCAAGCCAGCGGGGGGAAGTAGATACGCAGTATTTT	CASSSQRGEVDTQYF
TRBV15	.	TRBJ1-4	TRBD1	TGTGCCACCAGCACCTTACGACAGGGGGCTGATGAAAAACTGTTTTTT	CATSTLRQGADEKLFF
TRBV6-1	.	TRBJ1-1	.	TGTGCCAGCAAGTCCAACAGCAACACTGAAGCTTTCTTT	CASKSNSNTEAFF
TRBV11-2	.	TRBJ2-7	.	TGTGCCAGCAGCCCAGTATCCTACGAGCAGTACTTC	CASSPVSYEQYF
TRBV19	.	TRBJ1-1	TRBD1	TGTGCCAGTAGCCTACAGGGGGCAGAAACTGAAGCTTTCTTT	CASSLQGAETEAFF
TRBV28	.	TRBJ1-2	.	TGTGCCAGCAGTTCCCCCAGGGCTAACTATGGCTACACCTTC	CASSSPRANYGYTF
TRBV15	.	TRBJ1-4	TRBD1	TGTGCCACCAGCAAACCGGGACAGGGGGCTTTCGCTAATGAAAAACTGTTTTTT	CATSKPGQGAFANEKLFF
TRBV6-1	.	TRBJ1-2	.	TGTGCCAGCAGTGTGTGGGGGCGGGCTGGTGGTGGCTACACCTTC	CASSVWGRAGGGYTF
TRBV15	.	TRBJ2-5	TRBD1	TGTGCCACCAGCCGAGAACAGGGGGCGTCGGAGACCCAGTACTTC	CATSREQGASETQYF